The entry below gives a single T cell receptor (beta chain) sequence along with its context. Version v3.0 of the immunoSEQ assay ran at survey level. The method was immunoSEQ multiplex PCR; TCRdb's version includes in-frame clones alone and lacks a portion of them. The sample shows fewer than 10,000 clones, roughly 89% of them seen only once. Deletions cut 9 bases from V and 0 bases from J, with 10 bases between. Germline V gene data show CDR1 as LNHDA and CDR2 as SQIVND (reference sequence). This CDR3 is 13 amino acids long. The record originates from a study of long-term antiretroviral therapy in people with HIV.

The sequence derives from a man aged 25 to 45 with HIV. Here the sequenced sample was unsorted PBMCs, taken 0.3 years before starting antiretroviral therapy. The genes are TRBV19 and TRBJ2-3; either TRBD1 or TRBD2 may fit D (5 bases each). The CDR3 protein is CASWGGSTDTQYF. Here the CDR3 DNA reads TGTGCCAGCTGGGGCGGGAGCACAGATACGCAGTATTTT.